These 20 T cell receptor beta chains came from one sample sequenced in a study of blood T cell repertoires in COVID-19. Some clones are missing from TCRdb's copy, which holds only in-frame ones; the method was immunoSEQ multiplex PCR. The sample has tens of thousands of clones, roughly 90% seen once; the top ten hold around 2.9%. The material sequenced was peripheral blood. Receptors were obtained from a man between 45 and 60 years old with COVID-19, enrolled during active disease.

This chain connects TRBV6-6 to TRBJ1-3, with 10 bases fitting TRBD1. CDR1 MNHNY and CDR2 SVGAGI come from the germline V gene (reference sequence). The CDR3 loop spans 16 amino acids. V was clipped by 6 bases and J by 4 bases; unmatched bases: 9. The CDR3 DNA reads TGTGCCAGCAGGTCTCGGGACAGGGGATCGGGAAACACCATATATTTT. The encoded protein is CASRSRDRGSGNTIYF.

The chain is built from TRBV6-1 and TRBJ1-1; D call uncertain. V lost 2 bases to trimming and J lost 0 bases, with 4 bases between them. This CDR3 is built from 13 residues. Germline loops: CDR1 MNHNS, CDR2 SASEGT. The CDR3 nucleotides are TGTGCCAGCAGTGAATCAGTGAACACTGAAGCTTTCTTT. Translation gives CASSESVNTEAFF.

The chain joins TRBV6-5 to TRBJ1-5, with D uncertain. Germline CDR1 MNHEY, CDR2 SVGAGI. V was pared by 6 bases and J by 0 bases, with 9 bases between. There are 14 residues in the CDR3. The CDR3 sequence is CASRGGISNQPQHF. CDR3 DNA: TGTGCCAGCAGAGGAGGTATTAGCAATCAGCCCCAGCATTTT.

V usage is TRBV6-1 and J usage is TRBJ2-2; perhaps TRBD1 as D (6 bases). Trimming stripped 2 bases from V and 1 base from J, with 11 bases between. CDR1 MNHNS and CDR2 SASEGT come from the germline V gene. There are 16 residues in the CDR3. The DNA for the CDR3 is TGTGCCAGCAGTGAAAATGGCAGGGGGAACACCGGGGAGCTGTTTTTT. Encoded protein: CASSENGRGNTGELFF.

The rearrangement links TRBV27 to TRBJ1-1; 12 bases are shared with TRBD1. This CDR3 is built from 17 residues. With 5 bases clipped from V and 2 bases from J, the junction kept 9 bases outside the gene matches. Germline V gene data show CDR1 as MNHEY and CDR2 as SMNVEV (reference sequence). The CDR3 DNA sequence: TGTGCCAGCAGTCCACGGGACAGGGGGCTGTCTAACACTGAAGCTTTCTTT. Amino acids: CASSPRDRGLSNTEAFF.

J is TRBJ2-3 and V is TRBV29-1; D is perhaps TRBD2 (6 bases). This CDR3 contains 14 residues. Germline assignment: CDR1 SQVTM and CDR2 ANQGSEA. V was shortened by 4 bases and J by 4 bases, with 15 bases between the two germline ends. The CDR3 loop reads CSVVGGGNADTQYF. As DNA, the CDR3 is TGCAGCGTTGTCGGTGGGGGGAACGCAGATACGCAGTATTTT.

V gene TRBV5-1 combines with J gene TRBJ1-2; D might be TRBD1 (5 bases). V lost 0 bases to trimming and J lost 2 bases, with 8 bases between them. Germline V gene data show CDR1 as SGHRS and CDR2 as YFSETQ. The CDR3 runs 14 residues. In DNA form, the CDR3 reads TGCGCCAGCAGCTTGGCCACAGGCAACTATGGCTACACCTTC. This gives the protein CASSLATGNYGYTF.

This chain connects TRBV18 to TRBJ2-3; 13 positions agree with TRBD2. From germline, CDR1 is KGHSH and CDR2 LQKENI. This CDR3 is built from 16 residues. V was clipped by 4 bases and J by 3 bases; unmatched bases: 4. The CDR3: CASSRTSGGGTDTQYF. CDR3 nucleotides: TGTGCCAGCTCACGGACTAGCGGGGGAGGTACAGATACGCAGTATTTT.

The genes are TRBV9 and TRBJ2-3; TRBD2 might be the D (6 bases). Deletions cut 0 bases from V and 6 bases from J, with 17 bases between. The CDR3 has 16 amino acids. Germline V gene data show CDR1 as SGDLS and CDR2 as YYNGEE. CDR3: CASSVATFGSGDTQYF. DNA of the CDR3: TGTGCCAGCAGCGTAGCCACTTTCGGCAGCGGGGATACGCAGTATTTT.

The chain carries TRBV18 and TRBJ1-6; maybe TRBD1 (5 bases). This CDR3 region has 15 residues. V was pared by 5 bases and J by 7 bases, with 15 bases between. Germline V gene sequence: CDR1 KGHSH, CDR2 LQKENI. This CDR3 is CASSTQDTTNSPLHF. CDR3 sequence (DNA): TGTGCCAGCTCAACCCAGGACACGACAAATTCACCCCTCCACTTT. Filled out from reference TRBV18 and TRBJ1-6, the complete variable domain reads NAGVMQNPRHLVRRRGQEARLRCSPMKGHSHVYWYRQLPEEGLKFMVYLQKENIIDESGMPKERFSAEFPKEGPSILRIQQVVRGDSAAYFCASSTQDTTNSPLHFGNGTRLTVT.

This clone appeared a few times. The DNA for the CDR3 is TGTGCCAGCAGTGCCGGGACTAACTCCTACGAGCAGTACTTC. Translation gives CASSAGTNSYEQYF. The chain carries TRBV11-2 and TRBJ2-7; 7 bases fit TRBD2. This CDR3 has 14 residues. V was pared by 6 bases and J by 0 bases, with 5 bases of the junction left unmatched. CDR1 and CDR2 from the germline V gene are SGHAT and FQNNGV.

The chain uses TRBV6-1 and TRBJ2-2, with D unclear. CDR1 is MNHNS, CDR2 SASEGT, per germline. Between the trimmed V and J ends, which lost 2 bases and 3 bases, there was a span of 7 bases. CDR3 length: 14 residues. CDR3 amino acids: CASSEIRDTGELFF. The CDR3 nucleotides read TGTGCCAGCAGTGAAATCCGGGACACCGGGGAGCTGTTTTTT.

The V call is TRBV5-8, the J call TRBJ2-5, with D possibly matching TRBD2 (7 bases). The germline gives CDR1 SGHTS, CDR2 YDEGEE. The CDR3 totals 16 residues. V lost 5 bases and J lost 2, with 19 bases in between. The CDR3 nucleotides are TGTGCCAGCAGGCGACGTGCGGGGGACAATCAAGAGACCCAGTACTTC. Protein: CASRRRAGDNQETQYF.

This clone appeared once. This chain joins TRBV5-1 and TRBJ2-5, with TRBD2 identical over 15 bases. The J segment lost 0 bases and the V segment lost 3 bases, leaving 3 bases of the junction unmatched. This CDR3 has 17 amino acids. Germline V gene data show CDR1 as SGHRS and CDR2 as YFSETQ. CDR3 protein: CASSSGLAGGYQETQYF. The DNA of the CDR3 is TGCGCCAGCAGCTCGGGACTAGCGGGGGGTTACCAAGAGACCCAGTACTTC.

The chain uses TRBV28 and TRBJ1-5; 12 positions match TRBD1. Germline-derived CDR1 and CDR2 are MDHEN and SYDVKM. The CDR3 has 16 amino acids. The junction had 7 bases not matched to a gene; V was cut back by 4 bases and J by 6 bases. CDR3 amino acids: CASSYAGQGAIQPQHF. CDR3 nucleotides: TGTGCCAGCAGTTACGCGGGACAGGGGGCCATTCAGCCCCAGCATTTT. Supplemented by reference TRBV28 and TRBJ1-5, the full variable domain reads DVKVTQSSRYLVKRTGEKVFLECVQDMDHENMFWYRQDPGLGLRLIYFSYDVKMKEKGDIPEGYSVSREKKERFSLILESASTNQTSMYLCASSYAGQGAIQPQHFGDGTRLSIL.

This chain links TRBV5-1 with TRBJ2-1, with 11 bases matching TRBD2. The germline V gene has CDR1 SGHRS and CDR2 YFSETQ. This CDR3 spans 16 amino acids. Trimming at V came to 0 bases and at J to 1 base, leaving 0 bases not matched to a gene. CDR3 DNA sequence: TGCGCCAGCAGCTTGGCTAGCGGGGGGTCCTACAATGAGCAGTTCTTC. Residues: CASSLASGGSYNEQFF.

The chain recombines TRBV7-2 with TRBJ2-5; tentatively, D is TRBD2 (6 bases). Germline V gene lookup returns CDR1 SGHTA and CDR2 FQGNSA. Trimming pared 2 bases from V and 3 bases from J, leaving 13 bases between. There are 15 residues in the CDR3. CDR3: CASSLQATGEETQYF. DNA of the CDR3: TGTGCCAGCAGCTTACAGGCCACGGGGGAAGAGACCCAGTACTTC. The whole variable domain, filled in from reference TRBV7-2 and TRBJ2-5, reads GAGVSQSPSNKVTEKGKDVELRCDPISGHTALYWYRQSLGQGLEFLIYFQGNSAPDKSGLPSDRFSAERTGGSVSTLTIQRTQQEDSAVYLCASSLQATGEETQYFGPGTRLLVL.

The V call is TRBV7-9, the J call TRBJ1-4, with 10 positions matching TRBD1. Germline V gene data show CDR1 as SEHNR and CDR2 as FQNEAQ (reference sequence). The V and J ends lost 8 bases and 7 bases, in that order; junction bases with no gene match: 7. This CDR3 comprises 14 residues. The chain's CDR3 is CASGDRGRVEKLFF. The CDR3 bases are TGTGCCAGCGGGGACAGGGGACGCGTTGAAAAACTGTTTTTT.

The chain joins TRBV6-5 to TRBJ1-2; D unclear. CDR1 is MNHEY and CDR2 is SVGAGI in the germline V gene. The CDR3 loop spans 13 amino acids. V lost 6 bases and J lost 7, with 15 bases in between. The CDR3 DNA follows: TGTGCCAGCAGCCCCGACTTAACGGCTGGCTACACCTTC. It yields the protein CASSPDLTAGYTF.

V is TRBV2 and J is TRBJ2-2; 8 bases agree with TRBD2. The CDR3 has 16 residues. CDR1 and CDR2 (germline): SNHLY, FYNNEI. The ends lost 8 bases at V and 6 bases at J; junction bases unmatched: 14. Written as DNA, the CDR3 is TGTGCCAGCTCGGGGGGTACTAGCGGCTCTCCCGGGGAGCTGTTTTTT. Translation: CASSGGTSGSPGELFF.